Here is one TCR beta chain with its context. Its antigen is not known. Healthy individuals who donated bone marrow served as the donors. The record originates from a study of cytomegalovirus exposure and HLA in healthy donors. Broader study findings: Per a prior analysis, the majority of TCR beta V segments were productive roughly 87% or roughly 30% of the time.

This CDR3 has 16 amino acids. Germline CDR1 and CDR2: GTSNPN and SVGIG (reference sequence). Trimming took off 1 base at V and 4 bases at J, with 17 bases between the two ends. 13 Jbeta primers and 60 Vbeta primers were used for the PCR. Profiled with immunoSEQ multiplex PCR; TCRdb holds only in-frame clones, not every one. The sample lists roughly 90,000 clones; 60% to 85% were seen once. Sequencing was performed on PBMCs. The V and J genes are TRBV30 and TRBJ1-5, with TRBD1 as a possible D gene (5 bases). This receptor was taken from a woman in her 40s in good health and CMV-seropositive. DNA of the CDR3: TGTGCCTGGAGTGGCGGGGGAGGATTGAGTAATCAGCCCCAGCATTTT. Encoded protein: CAWSGGGGLSNQPQHF.